The 30 T cell receptor beta chains below all came from one sample that was sequenced in a study of identical twins. TCRdb recomputed calls from the 5' RACE reads with MiXCR, one row per CDR3 protein. The sample lists 270,000 or so distinct CDR3 sequences, about 8% seen once, with over 2.5% in the top ten. This sample also belongs to another study, concerning yellow fever vaccine responses in identical twins.

Sample: CD8+ T cells sorted from blood. The receptor set was obtained from a woman aged 18-35 years in good health.

The chain combines TRBV5-6 with TRBJ2-2, with D tentatively TRBD1 or TRBD2 (5 bases each). V was shortened by 3 bases and J by 0 bases, with 9 bases between the two germline ends. The CDR3 is 15 amino acids. CDR1 and CDR2 from the germline V gene are SGHDT and YYEEEE. The CDR3 loop is CASSWDDTNTGELFF. CDR3 in DNA: TGTGCCAGCAGCTGGGACGACACGAACACCGGGGAGCTGTTTTTT.

This clonotype has just a few counts. This CDR3 is CASSYGASGAYEQYF. CDR3 DNA: TGTGCCAGCAGTTACGGCGCTAGCGGCGCCTACGAGCAGTACTTC. The chain is built from TRBV6-5 and TRBJ2-7; 7 bases align to TRBD2. The V segment lost 2 bases and the J segment 2 bases; nucleotides outside the gene matches: 6. The CDR3 sequence is 15 residues long. Germline V CDR1 and CDR2: MNHEY, SVGAGI.

This sequence joins TRBV7-9 and TRBJ2-4; possibly TRBD2 for D (5 bases). Germline V gene lookup returns CDR1 SEHNR and CDR2 FQNEAQ (reference sequence). The CDR3 sequence is 15 residues long. The V gene lost 5 bases and the J gene lost 3 bases, with 14 bases spanning the gap. The DNA of the CDR3 is TGTGCCAGCAGCCCCGGGGTCTACGACAAAAACATTCAGTACTTC. The encoded protein is CASSPGVYDKNIQYF.

There are a few counts of this clonotype. CDR3 bases: TGTGCCAGCAGCCCCGGGCCTTCCTATGGCTACACCTTC. It encodes CASSPGPSYGYTF. This chain joins TRBV3-1 and TRBJ1-2; D gene unclear. Looked up from germline, CDR1 is LGHDT and CDR2 is YNNKEL (reference sequence). The CDR3 length is 13 residues. Between the trimmed V and J ends, which lost 4 bases and 4 bases, there was a span of 10 bases.

This clonotype occurred many times. The V call is TRBV3-1, the J call TRBJ1-1; 7 nucleotides agree with TRBD1. The V and J ends lost 2 bases and 0 bases, in that order; junction bases with no gene match: 9. This CDR3 comprises 17 residues. Per germline, CDR1 LGHDT and CDR2 YNNKEL (reference sequence). The CDR3 is CASSQQWDRVLNTEAFF. DNA for the CDR3: TGTGCCAGCAGCCAACAGTGGGACAGAGTTCTGAACACTGAAGCTTTCTTT.

V is TRBV11-2 and J is TRBJ2-7, with 7 bases matching TRBD1. This CDR3 region has 12 residues. V shed 11 bases and J 2 bases; nucleotides not matched to a gene: 6. Germline assignment: CDR1 SGHAT and CDR2 FQNNGV. The CDR3 is CAGQGQTYEQYF. The CDR3 DNA reads TGTGCCGGCCAGGGACAGACCTACGAGCAGTACTTC.

This clonotype has a count of ten or more. The V call is TRBV5-1, the J call TRBJ1-1; D is unclear. The CDR3 has 13 residues. Germline CDR1 is SGHRS and CDR2 is YFSETQ. V was pared by 1 base and J by 4 bases, with 8 bases between. This CDR3 is CASSLWGTTEAFF. Here the CDR3 DNA reads TGCGCCAGCAGCTTGTGGGGTACCACTGAAGCTTTCTTT. Full variable domain (remainder filled in from reference TRBV5-1 and TRBJ1-1): KAGVTQTPRYLIKTRGQQVTLSCSPISGHRSVSWYQQTPGQGLQFLFEYFSETQRNKGNFPGRFSGRQFSNSRSEMNVSTLELGDSALYLCASSLWGTTEAFFGQGTRLTVV.

This clonotype has ten or more counts. The chain joins TRBV25-1 to TRBJ2-2; weak D call: TRBD1 (5 bases). V lost 5 bases to trimming and J lost 1 base, with 14 bases between them. This CDR3 comprises 16 residues. From germline, CDR1 is MGHDK and CDR2 SYGVNS. The CDR3 is CASSTTTVMNTGELFF. For the CDR3, the DNA is TGTGCCAGCAGTACGACGACAGTGATGAACACCGGGGAGCTGTTTTTT.

Many counts were recorded for this clonotype. This rearrangement joins TRBV5-1 to TRBJ2-7; D ambiguous. The V end lost 0 bases, the J end lost 13 bases, and 23 bases lay between the germline ends. The CDR3 loop spans 15 amino acids. CDR1 and CDR2 from the germline V gene are SGHRS and YFSETQ. The CDR3 DNA follows: TGCGCCAGCAGCTTGGAGGTCGACGCAGACCCTATCCTTTACTTC. Encoded protein: CASSLEVDADPILYF.

This clonotype was recorded a few times. The chain couples TRBV6-2 or TRBV6-3 to TRBJ2-7, with a possible D match to TRBD1 (6 bases). CDR3 length equals 16 residues. The germline V and J ends were trimmed by 4 bases and 2 bases, with 18 bases remaining between them. CDR1 MNHEY and CDR2 SVGEGT come from the germline V gene. The CDR3 region is CASSFSTGTPAYEQYF. The CDR3 DNA sequence: TGTGCCAGCAGTTTCTCTACCGGGACACCAGCCTACGAGCAGTACTTC.

This clonotype was counted only a few times. The rearrangement joins TRBV20-1 to TRBJ1-5, with D unresolved. The V end was cut by 0 bases, the J end by 0 bases, with 12 bases between. The CDR3 is 16 amino acids. Germline assignment: CDR1 DFQATT and CDR2 SNEGSKA (reference sequence). CDR3 region: CSAREPGSYSNQPQHF. The CDR3 DNA is TGCAGTGCTAGAGAACCGGGTTCCTATAGCAATCAGCCCCAGCATTTT.

This clonotype was seen at least ten times. The rearrangement links TRBV5-6 to TRBJ1-1; 7 bases are a match to TRBD1. CDR1 SGHDT and CDR2 YYEEEE come from the germline V gene. CDR3 length: 13 residues. Losses at the gene ends were 0 bases for V and 5 bases for J; bases not matched to a gene: 1. The CDR3 spells CASSLATGTEAFF. The CDR3, as DNA: TGTGCCAGCAGCTTGGCGACAGGGACTGAAGCTTTCTTT.

This clonotype occurred a few times. The CDR3 bases are TGTGCCAGTAGTATGGGACACCTGGGGACCTACGAGCAGTACTTC. Its translation is CASSMGHLGTYEQYF. This chain connects TRBV19 to TRBJ2-7; a possible D gene is TRBD1 (6 bases). Germline CDR1 and CDR2: LNHDA and SQIVND (reference sequence). This CDR3 comprises 15 residues. With 3 bases removed from V and 2 bases from J, the gap between germline ends came to 14 bases.

The table lists this clonotype with many counts. The chain couples TRBV4-1 to TRBJ2-5, with D tentatively TRBD2 (5 bases). The V gene lost 3 bases and the J gene lost 1 base, with 9 bases spanning the gap. Per germline, CDR1 MGHRA and CDR2 YSYEKL. The CDR3 is made up of 14 amino acids. CDR3 sequence: CASSQAGVQETQYF. CDR3 nucleotide sequence: TGCGCCAGCAGCCAGGCCGGGGTCCAAGAGACCCAGTACTTC.

This clonotype appeared a few times. For the CDR3, the DNA is TGTGCCACCAGCCCACGACTTAGCGGGAGTCCCCACGAGCAGTACTTC. Translating it yields CATSPRLSGSPHEQYF. The gene calls are TRBV15 and TRBJ2-7; the match to TRBD2 covers 9 bases. V lost 5 bases and J lost 5; bases outside the gene matches: 13. Germline assignment: CDR1 LNHNV and CDR2 YYDKDF (reference sequence). This CDR3 spans 16 amino acids.

This clonotype was found many times. The rearrangement uses TRBV29-1 and TRBJ2-3, with 10 bases aligning to TRBD2. V shed 4 bases and J 4 bases; nucleotides not matched to a gene: 11. In germline, CDR1 is SQVTM, CDR2 ANQGSEA. The CDR3 totals 16 residues. Here the CDR3 DNA reads TGCAGCGTTGTGGCGCATCTTGGACTAGCGGCAGATACGCAGTATTTT. Protein product: CSVVAHLGLAADTQYF.

This chain connects TRBV6-8 to TRBJ2-7; the D gene is possibly TRBD1 (6 bases). The V end lost 2 bases, the J end lost 1 base, and 18 bases lay between the germline ends. The CDR3 extends over 17 amino acids. Germline V gene lookup returns CDR1 MNHGY and CDR2 SAAAGT. Here the CDR3 reads CASSYPRQVLLSYEQYF. CDR3 sequence (DNA): TGTGCCAGCAGTTACCCTCGACAGGTCCTTTTATCCTACGAGCAGTACTTC.

The chain uses TRBV20-1 and TRBJ2-7; TRBD2 agrees at 10 bases. The CDR3 covers 17 residues. The ends lost 2 bases at V and 6 bases at J; junction bases unmatched: 16. The germline V gene encodes CDR1 DFQATT and CDR2 SNEGSKA (reference sequence). The CDR3 region has the DNA TGCAGTGCTAGACTATTAATGGGCCTAGCGGGAGTAGTCGAGCAGTACTTC. Residues: CSARLLMGLAGVVEQYF.

In this sample, this clonotype turned up a few times. The chain uses TRBV5-6 and TRBJ2-1, with 8 bases identical to TRBD2. Germline values: CDR1 SGHDT, CDR2 YYEEEE. The CDR3 has 18 residues. Trimming removed 2 bases from V and 4 bases from J; junction bases left unmatched: 14. In nucleotides, the CDR3 is TGTGCCAGCAGCTTTGACCAAGAAAATAGCGGGATATACAATGAGCAGTTCTTC. It is translated as CASSFDQENSGIYNEQFF.

This clonotype was seen only a few times. The chain recombines TRBV2 with TRBJ1-1, with D tentatively TRBD1 (5 bases). V was pared by 9 bases and J by 1 base, with 12 bases between. The CDR3 loop spans 13 amino acids. Germline CDR1 reads SNHLY; CDR2 reads FYNNEI. The CDR3 nucleotides read TGTGCCAGTCCCAGGGAAAGGAACACTGAAGCTTTCTTT. This codes for CASPRERNTEAFF.

This clonotype showed up just a few times. Written as DNA, the CDR3 is TGTGCCAGCAGCTTAGTGTCCGGGACAGCTTATGGCTACACCTTC. This gives the protein CASSLVSGTAYGYTF. The rearrangement links TRBV7-2 to TRBJ1-2; 7 positions match TRBD1. The V gene's germline CDR1 is SGHTA and CDR2 FQGNSA. This CDR3 is built from 15 residues. V was pared by 1 base and J by 5 bases, with 7 bases of the junction left unmatched.

This clonotype was picked up a small number of times. The V call is TRBV7-2, the J call TRBJ2-1; maybe TRBD2 (5 bases). Trimming shortened V by 4 bases and J by 8 bases, and 12 bases separated the two germline ends. CDR3 length: 13 amino acids. CDR1 and CDR2 (germline): SGHTA, FQGNSA. CDR3 region: CASSWSGIHEQFF. The DNA of the CDR3 is TGTGCCAGCAGCTGGTCCGGGATCCATGAGCAGTTCTTC.

The chain is built from TRBV11-2 and TRBJ2-7, with D maybe TRBD2 (6 bases). This CDR3 has 13 residues. V gave up 10 bases and J gave up 0 bases, with 13 bases separating them. Germline CDR1 reads SGHAT; CDR2 reads FQNNGV. CDR3 DNA sequence: TGTGCCACCGGATGGGACTTCTCCTACGAGCAGTACTTC. It codes for CATGWDFSYEQYF.

The table lists this clonotype with a few counts. The chain combines TRBV12-3 or TRBV12-4 with TRBJ2-1; tentatively, D is TRBD1 (6 bases). With 5 bases removed from V and 0 bases from J, the gap between germline ends came to 14 bases. The CDR3 extends over 16 amino acids. The CDR3 reads CASSTRDRYSYNEQFF. CDR3 nucleotide sequence: TGTGCCAGCAGTACCCGAGACAGGTACTCCTACAATGAGCAGTTCTTC.

The table lists this clonotype with a few counts. The chain joins TRBV2 to TRBJ2-3, with 8 bases that match TRBD2. Germline V CDR1 and CDR2: SNHLY, FYNNEI. This CDR3 is 18 amino acids long. With 0 bases clipped from V and 4 bases from J, the junction kept 12 bases outside the gene matches. This chain's CDR3 is CASSEAPVGAGASDTQYF. Written as DNA, the CDR3 is TGTGCCAGCAGTGAAGCCCCCGTCGGAGCGGGAGCCTCAGATACGCAGTATTTT. Using reference TRBV2 and TRBJ2-3 for the parts outside the CDR3, the full variable domain is EPEVTQTPSHQVTQMGQEVILRCVPISNHLYFYWYRQILGQKVEFLVSFYNNEISEKSEIFDDQFSVERPDGSNFTLKIRSTKLEDSAMYFCASSEAPVGAGASDTQYFGPGTRLTVL.

This clonotype was recorded a few times. V gene TRBV15 combines with J gene TRBJ2-7, with D perhaps given as TRBD1 or TRBD2 (5 bases each). V dropped 0 bases and J dropped 3 bases, with 15 bases sitting between them. This CDR3 spans 16 amino acids. Germline CDR1 reads LNHNV; CDR2 reads YYDKDF (reference sequence). The CDR3: CATSRDRYPGSYEQYF. The DNA of the CDR3 is TGTGCCACCAGCAGAGATCGTTACCCAGGGAGCTACGAGCAGTACTTC.

This clonotype was recorded at least ten times. The genes are TRBV28 and TRBJ2-3; 12 bases map to TRBD2. CDR1 and CDR2 (germline): MDHEN, SYDVKM. The V gene end was trimmed by 4 bases and the J gene end by 8 bases; junction bases not matched to a gene: 7. The CDR3 consists of 15 residues. The CDR3 nucleotides read TGTGCCAGCAGTTCAAGACTAGCGGGAGAGGGTACGCAGTATTTT. It specifies CASSSRLAGEGTQYF.

The chain employs TRBV18 and TRBJ1-1; D call uncertain. Deletions cut 1 base from V and 7 bases from J, with 13 bases between. Germline loops: CDR1 KGHSH, CDR2 LQKENI. The CDR3 has 14 amino acids. CDR3 coding DNA: TGTGCCAGCTCACCACGCGTTCTGTCGTTTGAAGCTTTCTTT. This gives the protein CASSPRVLSFEAFF.

This clonotype was seen only a few times. The chain employs TRBV14 and TRBJ2-2; D is ambiguous. V shed 5 bases and J shed 7 bases, with 8 bases lying between them. The germline gives CDR1 SGHDN, CDR2 FVKESK. This CDR3 has 12 residues. CDR3 residues: CASSSRIGELFF. The CDR3 nucleotides are TGTGCCAGCAGCTCTAGGATCGGGGAGCTGTTTTTT.

This chain links TRBV7-2 with TRBJ2-5; TRBD2 matches 9 bases. V lost 2 bases, J lost 5 bases, and 30 bases stayed unmatched. The germline gives CDR1 SGHTA, CDR2 FQGNSA. The length of the CDR3 is 23 residues. CDR3 sequence (DNA): TGTGCCAGCAGCTTAAGAACCCTAGCGGGGCCCACCAATAATCTCCAAGTCCTGGAGACCCAGTACTTC. This sequence encodes CASSLRTLAGPTNNLQVLETQYF. The variable domain in full, completed from reference TRBV7-2 and TRBJ2-5, reads GAGVSQSPSNKVTEKGKDVELRCDPISGHTALYWYRQSLGQGLEFLIYFQGNSAPDKSGLPSDRFSAERTGGSVSTLTIQRTQQEDSAVYLCASSLRTLAGPTNNLQVLETQYFGPGTRLLVL.